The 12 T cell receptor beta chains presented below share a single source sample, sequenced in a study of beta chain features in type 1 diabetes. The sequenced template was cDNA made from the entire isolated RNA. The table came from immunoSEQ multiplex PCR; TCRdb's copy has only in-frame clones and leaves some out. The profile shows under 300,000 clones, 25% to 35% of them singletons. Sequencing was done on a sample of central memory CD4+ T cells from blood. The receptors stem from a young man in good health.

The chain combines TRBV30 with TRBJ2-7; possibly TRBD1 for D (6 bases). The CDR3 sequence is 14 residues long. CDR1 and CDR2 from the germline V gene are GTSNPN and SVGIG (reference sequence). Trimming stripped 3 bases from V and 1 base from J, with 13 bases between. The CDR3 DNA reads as TGTGCCTGGAGCGTACAGGGCCAATCCTACGAGCAGTACTTC. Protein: CAWSVQGQSYEQYF.

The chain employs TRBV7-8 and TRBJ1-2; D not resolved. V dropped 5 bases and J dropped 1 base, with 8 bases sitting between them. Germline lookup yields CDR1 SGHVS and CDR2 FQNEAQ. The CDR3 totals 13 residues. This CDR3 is CASSPGVNYGYTF. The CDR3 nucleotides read TGTGCCAGCAGCCCCGGAGTTAACTATGGCTACACCTTC.

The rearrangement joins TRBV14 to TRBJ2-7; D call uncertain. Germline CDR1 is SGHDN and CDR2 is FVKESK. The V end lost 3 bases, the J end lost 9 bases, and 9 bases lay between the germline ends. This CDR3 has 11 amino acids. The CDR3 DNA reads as TGTGCCAGCAGCCAGGAAACCCGGCAGTACTTC. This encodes CASSQETRQYF.

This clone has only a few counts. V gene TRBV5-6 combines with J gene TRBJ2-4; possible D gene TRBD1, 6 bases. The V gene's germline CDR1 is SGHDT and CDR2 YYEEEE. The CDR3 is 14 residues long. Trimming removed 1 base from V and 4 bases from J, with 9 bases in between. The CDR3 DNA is TGTGCCAGCAGCTTGAACAGGGCAAAAAACATTCAGTACTTC. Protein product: CASSLNRAKNIQYF.

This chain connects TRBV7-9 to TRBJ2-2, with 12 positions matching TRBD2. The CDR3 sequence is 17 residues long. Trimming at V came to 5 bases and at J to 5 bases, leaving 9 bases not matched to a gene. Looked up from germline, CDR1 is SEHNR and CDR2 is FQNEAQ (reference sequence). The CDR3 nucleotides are TGTGCCAGCAGCCCCGGGACTAGCGGGCGAGGGACCGGGGAGCTGTTTTTT. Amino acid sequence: CASSPGTSGRGTGELFF.

CDR3 sequence (DNA): TGTGCCAGCAGTGGTTGGACAGGGGGCTACAATGAGCAGTTCTTC. It codes for CASSGWTGGYNEQFF. The chain carries TRBV2 and TRBJ2-1, with TRBD1 identical over 10 bases. The germline V gene has CDR1 SNHLY and CDR2 FYNNEI. This CDR3 region has 15 residues. J was trimmed by 3 bases and V by 4 bases; bases with no gene match: 3.

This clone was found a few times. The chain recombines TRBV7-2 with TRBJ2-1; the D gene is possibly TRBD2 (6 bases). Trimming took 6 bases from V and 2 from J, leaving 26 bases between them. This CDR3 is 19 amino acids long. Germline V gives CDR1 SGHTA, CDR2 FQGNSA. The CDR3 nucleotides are TGTGCCAGCAGTCCCGGCCGGCCACGTAGCGGAAAAACCTACAATGAGCAGTTCTTC. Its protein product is CASSPGRPRSGKTYNEQFF. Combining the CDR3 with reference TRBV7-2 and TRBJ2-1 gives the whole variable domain GAGVSQSPSNKVTEKGKDVELRCDPISGHTALYWYRQSLGQGLEFLIYFQGNSAPDKSGLPSDRFSAERTGGSVSTLTIQRTQQEDSAVYLCASSPGRPRSGKTYNEQFFGPGTRLTVL.

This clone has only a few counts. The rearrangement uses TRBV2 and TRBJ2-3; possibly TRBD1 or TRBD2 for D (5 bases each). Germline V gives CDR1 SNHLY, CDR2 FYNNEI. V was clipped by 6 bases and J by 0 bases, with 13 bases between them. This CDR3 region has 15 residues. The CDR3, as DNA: TGTGCCAGCAGGGGAGAAGGGGTTAGCACAGATACGCAGTATTTT. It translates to CASRGEGVSTDTQYF.

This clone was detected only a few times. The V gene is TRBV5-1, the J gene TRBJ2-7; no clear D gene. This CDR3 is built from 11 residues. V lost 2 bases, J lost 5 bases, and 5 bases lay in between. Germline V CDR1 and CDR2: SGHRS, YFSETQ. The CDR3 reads CASSFSHEQYF. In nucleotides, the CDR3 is TGCGCCAGCAGCTTCAGTCACGAGCAGTACTTC.

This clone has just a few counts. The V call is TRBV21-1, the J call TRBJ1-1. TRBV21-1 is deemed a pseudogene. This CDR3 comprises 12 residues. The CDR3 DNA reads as TGTGCCAGCAGCAAAGGTGAGGGGCGAGCTTTCTTT. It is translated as CASSKGEGRAFF.

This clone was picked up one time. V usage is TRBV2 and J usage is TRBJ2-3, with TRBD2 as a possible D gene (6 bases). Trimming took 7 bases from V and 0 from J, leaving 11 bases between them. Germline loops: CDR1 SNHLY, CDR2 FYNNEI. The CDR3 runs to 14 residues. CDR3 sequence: CASTPGVSTDTQYF. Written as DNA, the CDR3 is TGTGCCAGCACCCCGGGGGTTAGCACAGATACGCAGTATTTT.

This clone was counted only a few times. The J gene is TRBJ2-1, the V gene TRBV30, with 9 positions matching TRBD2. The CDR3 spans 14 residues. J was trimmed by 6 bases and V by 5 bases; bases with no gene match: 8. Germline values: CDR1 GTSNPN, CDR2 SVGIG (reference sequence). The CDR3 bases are TGTGCCTGGTCCGGGACTAGCTACTCCAATGAGCAGTTCTTC. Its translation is CAWSGTSYSNEQFF.